The rows below give T cell receptor beta chains drawn from one sample of a study of molecular identifiers for immune sequencing clone quantification. One entry per CDR3 protein, called by TCRdb with MiXCR from the PCR reads. The sample lists about 630,000 distinct CDR3 sequences; roughly 23% were seen once. Sequenced input: naive CD8+ T cells from blood, with Jurkat cell RNA spiked in. The receptor source for this set is a human donor in good health. Some libraries in this study had Jurkat cell RNA spiked in. CDR3s leave out the opening cysteine and the closing phenylalanine or tryptophan. Each record gives: V gene, clone size, CDR3 protein. Size is stated for part of the rows, as once, few or many counts, or as a class when the clone is expanded.

>TRBV3-1|.
ASSQGVIGRVSYEQY
>TRBV16|.
ASSQGPGQGNYEQY
>TRBV19|.
ASIGAHPGGMNTEAF
>TRBV4-1|many
ASARGSNQPQH
>TRBV5-1|.
ASSLVGNRRDEQF
>TRBV27|.
ASSRSGLGVPDTQY
>TRBV7-9|.
ASSQDATYEQY
>TRBV7-6|many
ASSLAGTGVREQY
>TRBV21-1|many
ASSKEEGGRPDTQY
>TRBV7-9|many
ASSLGFSYEQY
>TRBV27|few
ASSLSLGNEQY
>TRBV20-1|few
SALGAENTEAF
>TRBV27|.
ASSLYGGPWDYEQY
>TRBV6-1|.
ASSEYRGGSYEQY